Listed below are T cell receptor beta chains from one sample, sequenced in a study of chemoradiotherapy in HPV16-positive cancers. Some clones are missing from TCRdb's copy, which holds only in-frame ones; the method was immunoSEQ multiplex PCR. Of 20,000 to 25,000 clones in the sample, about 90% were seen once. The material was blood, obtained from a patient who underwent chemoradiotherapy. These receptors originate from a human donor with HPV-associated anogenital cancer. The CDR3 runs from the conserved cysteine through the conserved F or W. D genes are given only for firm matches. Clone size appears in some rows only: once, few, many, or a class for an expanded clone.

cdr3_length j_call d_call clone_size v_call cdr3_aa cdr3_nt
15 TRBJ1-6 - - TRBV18 CASSPPTVNREPLHF TGTGCCAGCTCACCACCGACAGTAAACCGGGAACCCCTCCACTTT
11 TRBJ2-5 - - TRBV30 CAWSAKETQYF TGTGCCTGGAGTGCGAAAGAGACCCAGTACTTC
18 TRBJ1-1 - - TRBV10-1 CASSHRFKNRVGDTEAFF TGCGCCAGCAGTCATAGATTTAAAAACAGGGTGGGGGACACTGAAGCTTTCTTT
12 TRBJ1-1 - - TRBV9 CASSSPGTEAFF TGTGCCAGCAGCTCCCCGGGCACTGAAGCTTTCTTT
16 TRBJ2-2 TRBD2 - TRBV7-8 CASSLRLAGNTGELFF TGTGCCAGCAGCTTACGACTAGCGGGGAACACCGGGGAGCTGTTTTTT
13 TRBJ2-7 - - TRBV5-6 CASSFGVSYEQYF TGTGCCAGCAGCTTTGGGGTGTCCTACGAGCAGTACTTC
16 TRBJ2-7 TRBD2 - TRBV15 CATSRDRGGMGYEQYF TGTGCCACCAGCAGAGATCGCGGGGGTATGGGCTACGAGCAGTACTTC
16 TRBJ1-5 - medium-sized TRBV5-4 CASSLAGSGENQPQHF TGTGCCAGCAGCTTGGCCGGGTCAGGGGAGAATCAGCCCCAGCATTTT
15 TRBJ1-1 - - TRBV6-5 CASSYSAGRGTEAFF TGTGCCAGCAGTTACTCGGCAGGGAGGGGCACTGAAGCTTTCTTT
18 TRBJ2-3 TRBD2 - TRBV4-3 CASSQDPLAGGITDTQYF TGCGCCAGCAGCCAAGATCCTCTAGCGGGGGGGATAACAGATACGCAGTATTTT
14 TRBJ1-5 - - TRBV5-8 CASSSRGDNQPQHF TGTGCCAGCAGCTCCAGGGGCGATAATCAGCCCCAGCATTTT
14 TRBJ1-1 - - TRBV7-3 CASRARVERAEAFF TGTGCCAGCAGGGCCAGAGTCGAGAGGGCTGAAGCTTTCTTT
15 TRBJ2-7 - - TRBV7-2 CASSLGLGQAYEQYF TGTGCCAGCAGCTTAGGGTTGGGACAAGCCTACGAGCAGTACTTC
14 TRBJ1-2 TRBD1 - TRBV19 CASSIGQGTEGYTF TGTGCCAGTAGTATTGGACAGGGAACGGAGGGCTACACCTTC
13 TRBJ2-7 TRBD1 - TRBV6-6 CASREQGAYEQYF TGTGCCAGCAGGGAACAGGGGGCGTACGAGCAGTACTTC
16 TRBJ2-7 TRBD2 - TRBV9 CASSVGAGGTSYEQYF TGTGCCAGCAGCGTGGGGGCGGGAGGGACTTCCTACGAGCAGTACTTC
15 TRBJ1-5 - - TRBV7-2 CASSLFTHSNQPQHF TGTGCCAGCAGCCTATTTACACATAGCAATCAGCCCCAGCATTTT
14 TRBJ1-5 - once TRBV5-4 CASSLGGPNQPQHF TGTGCCAGCAGCTTGGGGGGGCCGAATCAGCCCCAGCATTTT
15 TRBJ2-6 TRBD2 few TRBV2 CASSGGGSGANVLTF TGTGCCAGCAGTGGCGGGGGCTCTGGGGCCAACGTCCTGACTTTC
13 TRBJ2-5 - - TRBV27 CASSWGVQETQYF TGTGCCAGCAGCTGGGGGGTACAAGAGACCCAGTACTTC
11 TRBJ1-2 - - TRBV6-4 CASKDNYGYTF TGTGCCAGCAAAGACAACTATGGCTACACCTTC
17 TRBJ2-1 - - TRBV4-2 CASSQAQGTFSYNEQFF TGTGCCAGCAGCCAAGCCCAAGGGACTTTCTCCTACAATGAGCAGTTCTTC
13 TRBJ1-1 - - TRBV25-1 CASSFGQNTEAFF TGTGCCAGCAGTTTCGGACAGAACACTGAAGCTTTCTTT
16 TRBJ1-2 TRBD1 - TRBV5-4 CASSFLRQGDYYGYTF TGTGCCAGCAGCTTCCTCCGACAGGGCGACTACTATGGCTACACCTTC
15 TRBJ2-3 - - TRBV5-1 CASSPGTHSTDTQYF TGCGCCAGCAGCCCCGGGACTCATAGCACAGATACGCAGTATTTT
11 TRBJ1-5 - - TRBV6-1 CASSEARPQHF TGTGCCAGCAGTGAAGCCAGGCCCCAGCATTTT
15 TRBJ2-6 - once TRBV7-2 CASSLVWGGANVLTF TGTGCCAGCAGCTTAGTATGGGGTGGGGCCAACGTCCTGACTTTC
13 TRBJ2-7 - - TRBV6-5 CASSNTGTREQYF TGTGCCAGCAGTAACACGGGCACTCGAGAGCAGTACTTC
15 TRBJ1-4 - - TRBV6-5 CASSSRGRFNEKLFF TGTGCCAGCAGCTCGAGGGGACGGTTTAATGAAAAACTGTTTTTT
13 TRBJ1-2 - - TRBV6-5 CASSYLNSRGYTF TGTGCCAGCAGCTATCTTAATTCACGTGGCTACACCTTC
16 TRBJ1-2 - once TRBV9 CASSVGSGGGNYGYTF TGTGCCAGCAGCGTAGGGTCCGGGGGAGGGAATTATGGCTACACCTTC
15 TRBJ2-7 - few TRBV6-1 CASSEAARGNDEQYF TGTGCCAGCAGTGAAGCAGCCAGGGGTAACGACGAGCAGTACTTC
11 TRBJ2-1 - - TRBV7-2 CASSPYNEQFF TGTGCCAGCAGCCCCTACAATGAGCAGTTCTTC
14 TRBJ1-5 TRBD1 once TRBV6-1 CASSRDRGFQPQHF TGTGCCAGCAGTAGGGACAGGGGTTTCCAGCCCCAGCATTTT
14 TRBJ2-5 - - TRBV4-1 CASSQVGQGETQYF TGCGCCAGCAGCCAAGTTGGACAAGGAGAGACCCAGTACTTC
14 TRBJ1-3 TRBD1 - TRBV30 CAWATGNSGNTIYF TGTGCCTGGGCGACAGGGAACTCTGGAAACACCATATATTTT
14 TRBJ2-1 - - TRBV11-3 CASSSSGTLSEQFF TGTGCCAGCAGCTCCTCCGGGACATTAAGTGAGCAGTTCTTC
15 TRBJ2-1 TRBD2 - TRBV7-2 CASSLDTSGSNEQFF TGTGCCAGCAGCTTAGACACTAGCGGGAGCAATGAGCAGTTCTTC
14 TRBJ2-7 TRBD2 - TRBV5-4 CASSLDGGAHEQYF TGTGCCAGCAGCTTGGACGGGGGGGCCCACGAGCAGTACTTC
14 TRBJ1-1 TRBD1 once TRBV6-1 CASSEVGQLTEAFF TGTGCCAGCAGTGAAGTGGGACAGCTCACTGAAGCTTTCTTT
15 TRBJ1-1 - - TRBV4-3 CASRPSGTLNTEAFF TGCGCCAGCAGACCTAGCGGGACCTTGAACACTGAAGCTTTCTTT
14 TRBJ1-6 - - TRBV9 CASSVGGVGSPLHF TGTGCCAGCAGCGTAGGGGGCGTCGGCTCACCCCTCCACTTT
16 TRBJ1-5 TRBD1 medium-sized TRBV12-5 CASGLRTGVADQPQHF TGTGCTAGTGGTCTAAGGACAGGGGTGGCTGATCAGCCCCAGCATTTT
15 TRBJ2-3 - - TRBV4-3 CASSQGGGDTDTQYF TGCGCCAGCAGCCAAGGGGGCGGAGACACAGATACGCAGTATTTT
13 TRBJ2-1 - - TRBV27 CASSFRTYNEQFF TGTGCCAGCAGTTTCCGGACCTACAATGAGCAGTTCTTC
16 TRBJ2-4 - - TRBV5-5 CASSPRTDLAKNIQYF TGTGCCAGCAGCCCCCGGACAGATCTAGCCAAAAACATTCAGTACTTC
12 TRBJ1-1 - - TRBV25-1 CASSPGLGEAFF TGTGCCAGCAGTCCAGGGTTAGGTGAAGCTTTCTTT
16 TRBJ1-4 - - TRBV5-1 CASSLAVLGPNEKLFF TGCGCCAGCAGCTTGGCCGTATTAGGCCCTAATGAAAAACTGTTTTTT
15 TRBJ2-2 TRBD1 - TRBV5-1 CASSADRANTGELFF TGCGCCAGCAGCGCGGACAGGGCGAACACCGGGGAGCTGTTTTTT
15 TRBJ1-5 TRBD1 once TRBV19 CASRPTGTGYQPQHF TGTGCCAGTAGACCCACCGGGACAGGTTATCAGCCCCAGCATTTT
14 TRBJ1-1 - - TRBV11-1 CASSFGRLNTEAFF TGTGCCAGCAGCTTCGGCAGGCTGAACACTGAAGCTTTCTTT
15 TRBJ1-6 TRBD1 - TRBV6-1 CASSEGTGSNSPLHF TGTGCCAGCAGTGAAGGGACAGGGAGTAATTCACCCCTCCACTTT
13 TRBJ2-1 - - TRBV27 CASSIGGRNEQFF TGTGCCAGCAGCATAGGAGGTCGCAATGAGCAGTTCTTC
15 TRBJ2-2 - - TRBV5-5 CASSFTRPNHGELFF TGTGCCAGCAGCTTTACTAGGCCGAACCACGGGGAGCTGTTTTTT
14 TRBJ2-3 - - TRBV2 CASSGGPGTDTQYF TGTGCCAGCAGTGGGGGACCGGGTACAGATACGCAGTATTTT
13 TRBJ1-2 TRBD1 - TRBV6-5 CASSRTGNYGYTF TGTGCCAGCAGCCGGACAGGGAACTATGGCTACACCTTC